This T cell receptor (beta chain) appears in the sequencing data of a study of shared clonotypes between healthy human individuals. Produced via immunoSEQ multiplex PCR; TCRdb's table is partial and in-frame only. This sample has roughly 2 million clones, with 85% to 95% found just once. V lost 5 bases and J lost 4; bases outside the gene matches: 3. Germline assignment: CDR1 WSHSY and CDR2 SAAADI. The CDR3 consists of 13 residues. The sequencing sample was made of naive CD4+ T cells sorted from blood. The subset is: CD45RA+ positively selected. The rearrangement uses TRBV10-2 and TRBJ2-5, with TRBD1 matching 8 bases. This TCR was recovered from a man between 18 and 29 years old in good health. The CDR3: CASSSTGVETQYF. CDR3 DNA sequence: TGCGCCAGCAGTTCGACAGGGGTAGAGACCCAGTACTTC.